Presented here are 22 T cell receptor beta chains from one specimen sequenced in a study of cytomegalovirus exposure and HLA in healthy donors. The PCR used 60 Vbeta and 13 Jbeta primers. Profiled with immunoSEQ multiplex PCR; TCRdb holds only in-frame clones, not every one. The sample lists about 140,000 clones, roughly 78% occurring once. Sample: PBMCs. These receptors came from a man aged 18 to 30 in good health and CMV-seropositive.

V is TRBV28 and J is TRBJ1-5, with D perhaps TRBD1 (6 bases). This CDR3 has 18 residues. Germline V gene lookup returns CDR1 MDHEN and CDR2 SYDVKM. V lost 6 bases to trimming and J lost 3 bases, with 24 bases between them. CDR3 coding DNA: TGTGCCAGCAGCCCCTTCTCGATACAGGGACTAAACAATCAGCCCCAGCATTTT. It encodes CASSPFSIQGLNNQPQHF.

A few counts support this clone. The V gene is TRBV7-8, the J gene TRBJ2-1, with D possibly being TRBD2 (6 bases). The CDR3 runs 15 residues. Germline CDR1 reads SGHVS; CDR2 reads FQNEAQ. Between the trimmed V and J ends, which lost 5 bases and 6 bases, there was a span of 17 bases. DNA for the CDR3: TGTGCCAGCAGCATCCGGGGACTCCCCGGCAATGAGCAGTTCTTC. Residues: CASSIRGLPGNEQFF.

This sequence joins TRBV5-1 and TRBJ1-4; D gene ambiguous. Germline values: CDR1 SGHRS, CDR2 YFSETQ. The CDR3 is 14 residues long. Deletions cut 4 bases from V and 3 bases from J, with 10 bases between. CDR3 in amino acids: CASSPGRPNEKLFF. The CDR3 coding sequence is TGCGCCAGCAGCCCGGGTCGACCTAATGAAAAACTGTTTTTT.

The chain has TRBV30 and TRBJ2-1; TRBD2 aligns across 10 bases. The CDR3 is 16 amino acids. Losses at the gene ends were 2 bases for V and 1 base for J; bases not matched to a gene: 5. Germline CDR1 and CDR2: GTSNPN and SVGIG (reference sequence). CDR3 coding DNA: TGTGCCTGGAGTTTACGACTAGCGGGTTCCTACAATGAGCAGTTCTTC. Amino acids: CAWSLRLAGSYNEQFF.

This chain links TRBV6-1 with TRBJ1-1; 7 bases line up with TRBD1. Trimming at V came to 1 base and at J to 6 bases, leaving 5 bases not matched to a gene. Germline lookup yields CDR1 MNHNS and CDR2 SASEGT. This CDR3 has 14 amino acids. The CDR3 sequence: CASSEGLRGAEAFF. The CDR3 DNA reads TGTGCCAGCAGTGAAGGTCTCAGGGGGGCTGAAGCTTTCTTT.

The chain uses TRBV5-1 and TRBJ1-4; D is unclear. There are 16 residues in the CDR3. The ends were cut back, 2 bases at V and 10 bases at J, with 21 bases in the middle. The V gene's germline CDR1 is SGHRS and CDR2 YFSETQ. DNA for the CDR3: TGCGCCAGCAGCTTTGGCCAGATTAACTATGAGGGAAAACTGTTTTTT. Translated, it gives CASSFGQINYEGKLFF.

The chain combines TRBV4-1 with TRBJ1-3, with D possibly being TRBD1 (5 bases). The CDR3 spans 15 residues. Trimming left V 1 base short and J 9 bases short, with 16 bases between. In germline, CDR1 is MGHRA, CDR2 YSYEKL. The CDR3 spells CASSQVTVGGSTIYF. The CDR3 DNA reads TGCGCCAGCAGCCAAGTAACTGTGGGGGGGTCCACCATATATTTT.

The gene calls are TRBV5-1 and TRBJ2-7; no definite D call. The V gene lost 4 bases and the J gene lost 11 bases, with 16 bases spanning the gap. CDR1 and CDR2 (germline): SGHRS, YFSETQ. The CDR3 is made up of 12 amino acids. For the CDR3, the DNA is TGCGCCAGCAGCCCGCCGGGTGAGGTGGAGTACTTC. It encodes CASSPPGEVEYF.

This chain joins TRBV19 and TRBJ1-2, with 7 bases that match TRBD1. V was clipped by 6 bases and J by 6 bases; unmatched bases: 10. Germline V gives CDR1 LNHDA, CDR2 SQIVND (reference sequence). The CDR3 is 14 residues long. The chain's CDR3 is CASSINQGVNGYTF. CDR3 DNA sequence: TGTGCCAGTAGCATAAATCAGGGGGTGAATGGCTACACCTTC.

V and J are TRBV11-2 and TRBJ2-7; D uncertain. The CDR3 length is 13 residues. Trimming removed 5 bases from V and 2 bases from J, with 10 bases in between. Germline loops: CDR1 SGHAT, CDR2 FQNNGV. Here the CDR3 reads CASSPLNPYEQYF. For the CDR3, the DNA is TGTGCCAGCAGCCCCCTAAACCCCTACGAGCAGTACTTC.

The chain recombines TRBV27 with TRBJ2-7; D possibly corresponds to TRBD1 (5 bases). This CDR3 has 14 residues. The ends were cut back, 3 bases at V and 3 bases at J, with 12 bases in the middle. Germline loops: CDR1 MNHEY, CDR2 SMNVEV (reference sequence). This CDR3 is CASSFLGQGYEQYF. DNA of the CDR3: TGTGCCAGCAGTTTTCTTGGGCAGGGCTACGAGCAGTACTTC.

This chain joins TRBV19 and TRBJ2-2, with D possibly matching TRBD1 (6 bases). CDR1 is LNHDA and CDR2 is SQIVND in the germline V gene (reference sequence). V was pared by 9 bases and J by 4 bases, with 18 bases between. This CDR3 contains 15 residues. The CDR3 nucleotides are TGTGCCAGCACTACAGGGTTCCTTACCACCGGGGAGCTGTTTTTT. Translating gives CASTTGFLTTGELFF.

The chain couples TRBV5-1 to TRBJ2-5; a possible D gene is TRBD1 (8 bases). Germline V gene lookup returns CDR1 SGHRS and CDR2 YFSETQ. The V end was cut by 3 bases, the J end by 5 bases, with 17 bases between. The CDR3 totals 15 residues. CDR3 residues: CASSYGQGGGETQYF. As DNA, the CDR3 is TGCGCCAGCAGCTACGGACAGGGAGGGGGGGAGACCCAGTACTTC.

The rearrangement links TRBV19 to TRBJ2-5, with 9 bases that match TRBD2. The CDR3 is 17 residues long. The J segment lost 5 bases and the V segment lost 1 base, leaving 11 bases of the junction unmatched. Germline lookup yields CDR1 LNHDA and CDR2 SQIVND (reference sequence). As DNA, the CDR3 is TGTGCCAGTAGTATAGGAGCCCTAGCGGGAACGTATGAGACCCAGTACTTC. Translating gives CASSIGALAGTYETQYF.

The chain has TRBV4-1 and TRBJ2-7, with D possibly matching TRBD2 (6 bases). Trimming took off 1 base at V and 2 bases at J, with 15 bases between the two ends. The germline V gene encodes CDR1 MGHRA and CDR2 YSYEKL. The CDR3 is 16 residues long. CDR3 region: CASSQVMASETYEQYF. In DNA, the CDR3 is TGCGCCAGCAGCCAAGTAATGGCTAGCGAAACCTACGAGCAGTACTTC.

The chain has TRBV5-1 and TRBJ2-2, with D possibly TRBD2 on 5 matching bases. The length of the CDR3 is 14 residues. Germline lookup yields CDR1 SGHRS and CDR2 YFSETQ. V dropped 1 base and J dropped 8 bases, with 12 bases sitting between them. The CDR3 nucleotides are TGCGCCAGCAGCTTGCCACGGGATGCGGGGGAGCTGTTTTTT. Protein: CASSLPRDAGELFF. Supplemented by reference TRBV5-1 and TRBJ2-2, the full variable domain reads KAGVTQTPRYLIKTRGQQVTLSCSPISGHRSVSWYQQTPGQGLQFLFEYFSETQRNKGNFPGRFSGRQFSNSRSEMNVSTLELGDSALYLCASSLPRDAGELFFGEGSRLTVL.

The V and J genes are TRBV28 and TRBJ1-1; maybe TRBD1 (5 bases). Between the trimmed V and J ends, which lost 9 bases and 5 bases, there was a span of 13 bases. The CDR3 spans 12 residues. Germline V gene lookup returns CDR1 MDHEN and CDR2 SYDVKM. The CDR3, as DNA: TGTGCCAGTATAAGGGGCCGGACTGAAGCTTTCTTT. Amino acids: CASIRGRTEAFF.

This chain joins TRBV4-1 and TRBJ2-1; TRBD2 matches 13 bases. The junction had 14 bases not matched to a gene; V was cut back by 0 bases and J by 9 bases. The germline V gene encodes CDR1 MGHRA and CDR2 YSYEKL. The CDR3 consists of 19 residues. The CDR3 bases are TGCGCCAGCAGCCAAGATGGGCTTGGACTAGCGGGAGTCGGCAGTGAGCAGTTCTTC. Translation gives CASSQDGLGLAGVGSEQFF.

The chain is built from TRBV6-5 and TRBJ2-7, with D tentatively TRBD2 (5 bases). Per the germline V gene, CDR1 is MNHEY and CDR2 is SVGAGI. The germline V and J ends were trimmed by 4 bases and 5 bases, with 18 bases remaining between them. There are 15 residues in the CDR3. The CDR3 nucleotides are TGTGCCAGCAGTTCAATAGCGTACCTGATGGACGAGCAGTACTTC. Its protein is CASSSIAYLMDEQYF.

This rearrangement joins TRBV6-5 to TRBJ2-7; TRBD1 matches at 8 bases. V was clipped by 6 bases and J by 6 bases; unmatched bases: 1. The length of the CDR3 is 11 residues. CDR1 MNHEY and CDR2 SVGAGI come from the germline V gene. The CDR3 loop reads CASRDRAEQYF. Here the CDR3 DNA reads TGTGCCAGCAGGGACAGGGCCGAGCAGTACTTC.

The V gene is TRBV28, the J gene TRBJ2-3; the D gene is possibly TRBD1 (5 bases). Per germline, CDR1 MDHEN and CDR2 SYDVKM. This CDR3 comprises 17 residues. V shed 4 bases and J shed 4 bases, with 21 bases lying between them. This chain's CDR3 is CASSWGPLSGSSDTQYF. The CDR3 region has the DNA TGTGCCAGCAGTTGGGGCCCTCTCTCGGGTTCCTCAGATACGCAGTATTTT.

The chain couples TRBV5-1 to TRBJ2-5; 7 bases map to TRBD2. J was trimmed by 1 base and V by 0 bases; bases with no gene match: 3. This CDR3 comprises 15 residues. Germline-derived CDR1 and CDR2 are SGHRS and YFSETQ. For the CDR3, the DNA is TGCGCCAGCAGCTTGGTAGCGGGCCCCCAAGAGACCCAGTACTTC. Its protein is CASSLVAGPQETQYF. Together with reference TRBV5-1 and TRBJ2-5, the CDR3 gives the full variable domain: KAGVTQTPRYLIKTRGQQVTLSCSPISGHRSVSWYQQTPGQGLQFLFEYFSETQRNKGNFPGRFSGRQFSNSRSEMNVSTLELGDSALYLCASSLVAGPQETQYFGPGTRLLVL.